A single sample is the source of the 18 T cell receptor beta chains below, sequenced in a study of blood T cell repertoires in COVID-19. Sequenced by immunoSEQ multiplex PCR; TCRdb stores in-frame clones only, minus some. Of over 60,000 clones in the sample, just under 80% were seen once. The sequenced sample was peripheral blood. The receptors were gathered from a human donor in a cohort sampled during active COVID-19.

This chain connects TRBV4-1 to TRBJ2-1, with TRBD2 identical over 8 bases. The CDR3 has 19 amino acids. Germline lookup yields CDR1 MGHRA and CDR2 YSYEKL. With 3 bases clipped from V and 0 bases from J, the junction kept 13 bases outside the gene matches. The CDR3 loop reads CASSHSDASGWLSYNEQFF. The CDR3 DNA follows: TGCGCCAGCAGCCACTCCGATGCTAGCGGGTGGCTCTCCTACAATGAGCAGTTCTTC.

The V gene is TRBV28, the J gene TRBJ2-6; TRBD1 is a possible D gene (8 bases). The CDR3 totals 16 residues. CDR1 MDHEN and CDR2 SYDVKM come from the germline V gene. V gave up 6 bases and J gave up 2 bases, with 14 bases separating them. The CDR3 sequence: CASSTGGGTGANVLTF. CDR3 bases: TGTGCCAGCAGCACAGGGGGAGGGACTGGGGCCAACGTCCTGACTTTC.

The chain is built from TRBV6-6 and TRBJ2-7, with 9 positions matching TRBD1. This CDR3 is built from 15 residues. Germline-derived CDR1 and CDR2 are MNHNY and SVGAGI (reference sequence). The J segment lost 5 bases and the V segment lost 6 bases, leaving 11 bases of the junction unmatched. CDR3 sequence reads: CASRRSGQGTNEQYF. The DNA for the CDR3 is TGTGCCAGCAGAAGATCGGGACAGGGTACGAACGAGCAGTACTTC.

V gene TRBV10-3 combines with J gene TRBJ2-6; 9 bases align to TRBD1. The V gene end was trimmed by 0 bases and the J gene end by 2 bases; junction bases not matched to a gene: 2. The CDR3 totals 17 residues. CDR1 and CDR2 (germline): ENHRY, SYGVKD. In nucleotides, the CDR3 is TGTGCCATCAGTGAGTCACAGGGGGCGGCTGGGGCCAACGTCCTGACTTTC. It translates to CAISESQGAAGANVLTF.

CDR3 coding DNA: TGTGCCAGCAGTTTAGGGACAGACTATGGCTACACCTTC. It encodes CASSLGTDYGYTF. The chain joins TRBV12-3 or TRBV12-4 to TRBJ1-2, with D possibly TRBD1 on 6 matching bases. The V gene lost 1 base and the J gene lost 3 bases, with 6 bases spanning the gap. The CDR3 spans 13 residues.

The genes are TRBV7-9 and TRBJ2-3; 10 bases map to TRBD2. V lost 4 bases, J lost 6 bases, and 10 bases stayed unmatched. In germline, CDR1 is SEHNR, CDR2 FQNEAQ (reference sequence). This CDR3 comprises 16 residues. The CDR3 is CASSSSGGGRFDTQYF. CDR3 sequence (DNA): TGTGCCAGCAGCTCTAGCGGGGGTGGGCGATTTGATACGCAGTATTTT. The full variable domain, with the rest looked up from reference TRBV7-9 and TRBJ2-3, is DTGVSQNPRHKITKRGQNVTFRCDPISEHNRLYWYRQTLGQGPEFLTYFQNEAQLEKSRLLSDRFSAERPKGSFSTLEIQRTEQGDSAMYLCASSSSGGGRFDTQYFGPGTRLTVL.

Written as DNA, the CDR3 is TGTGCCAGCCGCGGGGGGACCCAAGATACGCAGTATTTT. It encodes CASRGGTQDTQYF. The chain uses TRBV6-6 and TRBJ2-3, with TRBD2 matching 8 bases. Germline loops: CDR1 MNHNY, CDR2 SVGAGI (reference sequence). Trimming at V came to 8 bases and at J to 5 bases, leaving 6 bases not matched to a gene. The CDR3 totals 13 residues.

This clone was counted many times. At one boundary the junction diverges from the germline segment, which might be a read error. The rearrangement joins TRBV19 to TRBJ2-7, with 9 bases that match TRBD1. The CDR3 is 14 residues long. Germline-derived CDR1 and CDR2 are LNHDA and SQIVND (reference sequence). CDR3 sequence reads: CASSRGTGSYEQYF. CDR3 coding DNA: TGTGCCAGCAGTAGGGGGACAGGGTCATACGAGCAGTACTTC.

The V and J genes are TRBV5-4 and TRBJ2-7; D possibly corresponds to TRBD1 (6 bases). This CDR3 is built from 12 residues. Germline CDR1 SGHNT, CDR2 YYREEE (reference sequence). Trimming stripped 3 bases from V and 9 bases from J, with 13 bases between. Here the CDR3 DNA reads TGTGCCAGCAGCTGGGCGACAGGTTTGCAGTACTTC. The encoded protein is CASSWATGLQYF. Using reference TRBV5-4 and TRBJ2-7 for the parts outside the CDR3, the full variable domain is ETGVTQSPTHLIKTRGQQVTLRCSSQSGHNTVSWYQQALGQGPQFIFQYYREEENGRGNFPPRFSGLQFPNYSSELNVNALELDDSALYLCASSWATGLQYFGPGTRLTVT.

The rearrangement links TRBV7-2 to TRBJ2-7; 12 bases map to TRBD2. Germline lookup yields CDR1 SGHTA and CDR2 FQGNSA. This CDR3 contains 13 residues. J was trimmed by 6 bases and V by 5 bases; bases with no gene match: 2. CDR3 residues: CASSRGLAGEQYF. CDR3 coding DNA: TGTGCCAGCAGCCGGGGACTAGCGGGCGAGCAGTACTTC.

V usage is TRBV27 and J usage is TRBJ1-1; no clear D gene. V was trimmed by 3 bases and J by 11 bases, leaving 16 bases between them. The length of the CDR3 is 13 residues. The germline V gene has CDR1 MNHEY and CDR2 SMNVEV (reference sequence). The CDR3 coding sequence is TGTGCCAGCAGTTTTCGGGGAGGGCGTAGGGCTTTCTTT. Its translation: CASSFRGGRRAFF.

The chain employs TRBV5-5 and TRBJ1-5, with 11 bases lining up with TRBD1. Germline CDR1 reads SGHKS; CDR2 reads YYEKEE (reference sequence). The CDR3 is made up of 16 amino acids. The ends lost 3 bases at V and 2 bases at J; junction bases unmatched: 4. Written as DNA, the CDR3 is TGTGCCAGCAGCTCAGGACAGGGGGCACGCAATCAGCCCCAGCATTTT. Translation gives CASSSGQGARNQPQHF.

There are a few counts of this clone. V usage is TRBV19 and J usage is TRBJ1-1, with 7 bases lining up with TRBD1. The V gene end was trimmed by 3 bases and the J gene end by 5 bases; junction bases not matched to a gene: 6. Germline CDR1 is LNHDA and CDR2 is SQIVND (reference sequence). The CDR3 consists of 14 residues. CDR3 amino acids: CASSIVGGDTEAFF. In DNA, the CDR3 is TGTGCCAGTAGTATCGTAGGGGGCGATACTGAAGCTTTCTTT.

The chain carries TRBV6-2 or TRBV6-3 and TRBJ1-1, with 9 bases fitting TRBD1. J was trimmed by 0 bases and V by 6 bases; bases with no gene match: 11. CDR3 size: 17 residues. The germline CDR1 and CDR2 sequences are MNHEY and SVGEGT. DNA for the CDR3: TGTGCCAGCAGCCGCCGAGGGACAGGGTTAATGAACACTGAAGCTTTCTTT. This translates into CASSRRGTGLMNTEAFF.

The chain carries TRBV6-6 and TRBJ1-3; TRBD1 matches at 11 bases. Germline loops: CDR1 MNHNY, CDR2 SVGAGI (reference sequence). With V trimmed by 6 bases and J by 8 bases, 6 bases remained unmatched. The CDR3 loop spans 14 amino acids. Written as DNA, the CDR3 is TGTGCCAGCAGGACGGGACAGGGGGTTGACACCATATATTTT. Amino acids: CASRTGQGVDTIYF.

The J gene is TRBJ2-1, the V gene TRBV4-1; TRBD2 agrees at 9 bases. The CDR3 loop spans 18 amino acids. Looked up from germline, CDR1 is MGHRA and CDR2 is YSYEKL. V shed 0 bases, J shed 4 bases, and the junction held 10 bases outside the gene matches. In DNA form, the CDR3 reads TGCGCCAGCAGCCAAGATCGGGCGGCTAGCGGGAAATACAATGAGCAGTTCTTC. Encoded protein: CASSQDRAASGKYNEQFF.

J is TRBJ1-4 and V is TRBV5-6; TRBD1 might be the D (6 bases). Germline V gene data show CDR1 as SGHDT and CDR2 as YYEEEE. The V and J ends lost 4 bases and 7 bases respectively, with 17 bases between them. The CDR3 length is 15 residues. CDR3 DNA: TGTGCCAGCAGCCCCGGGGGGGCGAGGGGTGAAAAACTGTTTTTT. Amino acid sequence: CASSPGGARGEKLFF. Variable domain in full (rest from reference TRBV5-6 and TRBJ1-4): DAGVTQSPTHLIKTRGQQVTLRCSPKSGHDTVSWYQQALGQGPQFIFQYYEEEERQRGNFPDRFSGHQFPNYSSELNVNALLLGDSALYLCASSPGGARGEKLFFGSGTQLSVL.

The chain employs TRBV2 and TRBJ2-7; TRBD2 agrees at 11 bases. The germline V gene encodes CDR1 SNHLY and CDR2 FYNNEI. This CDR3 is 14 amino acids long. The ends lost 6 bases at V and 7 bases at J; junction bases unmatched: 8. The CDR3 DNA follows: TGTGCCAGCAGACTAGCGGGAGCCCCTTGGGAGCAGTACTTC. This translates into CASRLAGAPWEQYF.